The 10 T cell receptor beta chains below come from one sample, sequenced in a study of blood T cell repertoires in COVID-19. Repertoires were generated with immunoSEQ multiplex PCR, while TCRdb's copy carries only in-frame clones and drops some. The sample carries about 260,000 clones, about 90% recorded once. Material: peripheral blood. Every receptor here comes from a woman aged 35 to 49 who had recovered from COVID-19.

The CDR3 DNA reads TGTGCCAGCAGCGCACAGGGGGCGCACACCGGGGAGCTGTTTTTT. Translating gives CASSAQGAHTGELFF. The chain is built from TRBV2 and TRBJ2-2; 9 bases are shared with TRBD1. The trim removed 6 bases at V and 3 bases at J, leaving 5 bases unmatched. Germline V gives CDR1 SNHLY, CDR2 FYNNEI. The CDR3 sequence is 15 residues long.

This CDR3 reads CASSQRKNIYEQYF. The CDR3 bases are TGCGCCAGCAGCCAGAGGAAAAACATTTACGAGCAGTACTTC. V is TRBV4-1 and J is TRBJ2-7; no clear D. The germline gives CDR1 MGHRA, CDR2 YSYEKL. The CDR3 is 14 amino acids. The ends were cut back, 3 bases at V and 4 bases at J, with 13 bases in the middle.

The chain links TRBV3-1 (or the pseudogene TRBV3-2) to TRBJ2-7, with D maybe TRBD2 (6 bases). V dropped 1 base and J dropped 5 bases, with 21 bases sitting between them. This CDR3 is built from 17 residues. CDR1 and CDR2 from the germline V gene are LGHDT and YNNKEL (reference sequence). The CDR3 region is CASSQGGARGSSDEQYF. CDR3 nucleotides: TGTGCCAGCAGCCAAGGAGGGGCCCGGGGGAGTAGCGACGAGCAGTACTTC.

This clone was seen once. The gene calls are TRBV18 and TRBJ1-1; D unclear. CDR1 and CDR2 (germline): KGHSH, LQKENI. V gave up 5 bases and J gave up 1 base, with 17 bases separating them. The CDR3 length is 16 residues. Here the CDR3 DNA reads TGTGCCAGCTCAGGGTATGGCGAAAGGAGGAACACTGAAGCTTTCTTT. Its translation: CASSGYGERRNTEAFF.

The genes are TRBV7-2 and TRBJ2-7; a weak D match, TRBD2 (6 bases). The V gene lost 3 bases and the J gene lost 4 bases, with 16 bases spanning the gap. The CDR3 runs to 15 residues. Germline CDR1 is SGHTA and CDR2 is FQGNSA. The CDR3 here is CASSLTRDFLYEQYF. Here the CDR3 DNA reads TGTGCCAGCAGCTTGACCCGGGACTTTTTATACGAGCAGTACTTC.

The rearrangement uses TRBV7-2 and TRBJ1-1, with 8 nucleotides matching TRBD1. The CDR3 contains 15 residues. J gave up 0 bases and V 4 bases, and 4 bases lay outside the gene matches. Germline V CDR1 and CDR2: SGHTA, FQGNSA. The CDR3 loop is CASSYRQGMNTEAFF. CDR3 bases: TGTGCCAGCAGCTACCGACAGGGGATGAACACTGAAGCTTTCTTT.

The sample holds one count of this clone. The chain carries TRBV5-8 and TRBJ2-3; 9 bases match TRBD2. The CDR3 totals 16 residues. The V segment lost 0 bases and the J segment 4 bases; nucleotides outside the gene matches: 6. Germline V gene sequence: CDR1 SGHTS, CDR2 YDEGEE. CDR3 DNA sequence: TGTGCCAGCAGCTTGGAGGCTAGCGGGGAGGCAGATACGCAGTATTTT. Amino acid sequence: CASSLEASGEADTQYF.

V is TRBV14 and J is TRBJ2-5; tentative D call: TRBD1 (6 bases). Per the germline V gene, CDR1 is SGHDN and CDR2 is FVKESK. CDR3 length: 16 residues. V dropped 4 bases and J dropped 5 bases, with 20 bases sitting between them. This CDR3 reads CASSLLPGVEEETQYF. In DNA, the CDR3 is TGTGCCAGCAGCCTACTCCCAGGGGTTGAGGAGGAGACCCAGTACTTC.

The genes are TRBV11-2 and TRBJ1-2, with D possibly being TRBD1 (6 bases). The ends were cut back, 5 bases at V and 5 bases at J, with 18 bases in the middle. The CDR3 spans 15 residues. Germline loops: CDR1 SGHAT, CDR2 FQNNGV. The CDR3 is CASSRRPGANYGYTF. The CDR3 DNA reads TGTGCCAGCAGCCGACGGCCAGGGGCCAATTATGGCTACACCTTC.

This sequence joins TRBV29-1 and TRBJ1-2, with D possibly TRBD1 on 6 matching bases. The length of the CDR3 is 15 residues. V was shortened by 6 bases and J by 2 bases, with 19 bases between the two germline ends. The germline CDR1 and CDR2 sequences are SQVTM and ANQGSEA. As DNA, the CDR3 is TGCAGCGTCATGAAGCTGGCAGGACAGAACTATGGCTACACCTTC. It codes for CSVMKLAGQNYGYTF. The full variable domain, completed using reference TRBV29-1 and TRBJ1-2, is SAVISQKPSRDICQRGTSLTIQCQVDSQVTMMFWYRQQPGQSLTLIATANQGSEATYESGFVIDKFPISRPNLTFSTLTVSNMSPEDSSIYLCSVMKLAGQNYGYTFGSGTRLTVV.